Here is one TCR beta chain with its context. Naive CD8 cells, CD45RO-negative and positively selected for CCR7, excluded terminally differentiated effector memory CD45RA+ cells. The source of the sample is a study of shared clonotypes between healthy human individuals. Study-wide background: Three plates were used per donor for CD4 naive, three for CD4 memory, two for CD8 naive and one for CD8 memory.

The assay ran at deep level. DNA at around 210 ng, around 30,000 T cell genomes, went into sorted-subset replicate PCRs. Clones were sequenced by immunoSEQ multiplex PCR, and TCRdb holds only the in-frame ones, with some missing. In the table there are some 2.1 million clones, 93% of which are singletons. The source of this sequence is a young man in good health. Some clones in this sample may be carry-over from other donors' samples. The sequencing sample was made of naive CD8+ T cells from PBMCs.

This CDR3 is CASSQTLAGGPYNEQFF. The CDR3 bases are TGCGCCAGCAGCCAAACTCTAGCGGGAGGGCCGTACAATGAGCAGTTCTTC. V is TRBV4-3 and J is TRBJ2-1; 12 nucleotides align to TRBD2. The V and J ends lost 2 bases and 4 bases, in that order; junction bases with no gene match: 6. The CDR3 has 17 residues. Germline V gene data show CDR1 as LGHNA and CDR2 as YSLEER.